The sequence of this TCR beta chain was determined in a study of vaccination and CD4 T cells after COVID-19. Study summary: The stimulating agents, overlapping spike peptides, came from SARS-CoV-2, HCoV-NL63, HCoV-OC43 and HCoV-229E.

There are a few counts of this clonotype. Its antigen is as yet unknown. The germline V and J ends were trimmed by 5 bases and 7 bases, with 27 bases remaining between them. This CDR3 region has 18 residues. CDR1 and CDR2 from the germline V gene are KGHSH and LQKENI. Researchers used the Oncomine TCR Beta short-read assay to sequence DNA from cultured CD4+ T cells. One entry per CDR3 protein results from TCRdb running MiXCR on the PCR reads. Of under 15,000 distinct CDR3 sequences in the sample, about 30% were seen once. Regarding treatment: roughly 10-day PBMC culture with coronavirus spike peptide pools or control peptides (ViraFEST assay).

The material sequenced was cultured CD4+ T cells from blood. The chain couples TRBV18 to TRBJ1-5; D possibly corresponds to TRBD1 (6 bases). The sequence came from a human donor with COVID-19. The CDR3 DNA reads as TGTGCCAGCTCAACCAAGCCCGATAACAGGGAAAAGGGGCAGCCCCAGCATTTT. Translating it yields CASSTKPDNREKGQPQHF.